The rows below give T cell receptor beta chains drawn from one sample of a study of blood T cell repertoires in COVID-19. TCRdb's copy holds only in-frame clones and misses some; the assay was immunoSEQ multiplex PCR. The sample lists about 42,000 clones; about 78% were seen once. The sequenced sample was peripheral blood. The receptor set was obtained from an older man with active or convalescent COVID-19. Both conserved end residues are part of each CDR3. The D gene is left open where the match is weak. Size tells how often a clone was seen (once, few, many) or the class of an expanded clone, and some rows leave it out.

d_gene	abundance	v_gene	j_gene	CDR3nt	CDR3aa
-	few	TRBV27	TRBJ2-7	TGTGCCAGCAGTTCATCTACCCTCAGGGATCGAGGCGAGCAGTACTTC	CASSSSTLRDRGEQYF
-	many	TRBV4-2	TRBJ2-7	TGTGCCAGCAGCCAAGTTTCAGGGATCTCCTACGAGCAGTACTTC	CASSQVSGISYEQYF
TRBD2	medium-sized	TRBV19	TRBJ2-2	TGTGCCAGTAGTATAGTGGGAGGGGCCGGGGAGCTGTTTTTT	CASSIVGGAGELFF
-	-	TRBV7-6	TRBJ1-4	TGTGCCAGCAGCTTATTCGGAGACCCAAATGAAAAACTGTTTTTT	CASSLFGDPNEKLFF
TRBD1	-	TRBV14	TRBJ1-2	TGTGCCAGCAGCCAAGACCAGGGGGCTGGAAACTATGGCTACACCTTC	CASSQDQGAGNYGYTF
-	-	TRBV11-2	TRBJ2-3	TGTGCCAGCAGCCCCGGAGGGGGCTCTAGCACAGATACGCAGTATTTT	CASSPGGGSSTDTQYF
-	-	TRBV6-6	TRBJ2-7	TGTGCCAGCAGGGTAGCGGATAACTCCTACGAGCAGTACTTC	CASRVADNSYEQYF
TRBD1	once	TRBV9	TRBJ2-5	TGTGCCAGCAGCGTCGAGACAGGGAAAGAGACCCAGTACTTC	CASSVETGKETQYF
-	-	TRBV2	TRBJ1-1	TGTGCCAGCAGTGTGAGGGTAAACACTGAAGCTTTCTTT	CASSVRVNTEAFF
TRBD1	-	TRBV2	TRBJ1-1	TGTGCCAGCATGGAGGGGACAGCGGACACTGAAGCTTTCTTT	CASMEGTADTEAFF
-	-	TRBV9	TRBJ1-5	TGTGCCAGCGCCCGCGGGGGGAATAGCAATCAGCCCCAGCATTTT	CASARGGNSNQPQHF
TRBD1	-	TRBV27	TRBJ1-6	TGTGCCAGCAGGAGGGACAGGCGGGAGTCACCCCTCCACTTT	CASRRDRRESPLHF
-	-	TRBV5-4	TRBJ1-6	TGTGCCAGCAGCGAGAGACGAGGTTATAATTCACCCCTCCACTTT	CASSERRGYNSPLHF
-	-	TRBV28	TRBJ1-2	TGTGCCAGCGTCACCGGAGGCGGTGGCTACACCTTC	CASVTGGGGYTF
TRBD2	-	TRBV30	TRBJ2-1	TGTGCCTGGAGCCATGGAGCGGGGGGGATTAATGAGCAGTTCTTC	CAWSHGAGGINEQFF
TRBD1	-	TRBV19	TRBJ1-4	TGTGCCAGTAGTAAGAAGACAGGGGGAGGAGATGAAAAACTGTTTTTT	CASSKKTGGGDEKLFF
-	few	TRBV14	TRBJ1-4	TGTGCCAGCAGCCAAGTTGGGGCAGGGGTAATCGGAAAACTGTTTTTT	CASSQVGAGVIGKLFF
-	-	TRBV10-2	TRBJ2-1	TGCGCCAGCAGCCCCTCAGGGAGGTCAATTAATGAGCAGTTCTTC	CASSPSGRSINEQFF
-	-	TRBV3-1/TRBV3-2	TRBJ2-7	TGTGCCAGCAGCCAGACTCCACAGGGAACCTACGAGCAGTACTTC	CASSQTPQGTYEQYF
-	few	TRBV2	TRBJ1-1	TGTGCCAGCAGCGTGGGAGAGGGTGAAGCTTTCTTT	CASSVGEGEAFF
-	-	TRBV2	TRBJ1-5	TGTGCCAGCAGCTGGACTCCAGGGGAGCAGCCCCAGCATTTT	CASSWTPGEQPQHF
TRBD1	-	TRBV2	TRBJ1-5	TGTGCCAGCAGCGAAAGTTGGCAGGGGGCTTTTCCCCAGCATTTT	CASSESWQGAFPQHF
-	-	TRBV15	TRBJ2-5	TGTGCCACCAGCAGAGGGGACACCTTGACCCAGTACTTC	CATSRGDTLTQYF
-	-	TRBV10-1	TRBJ2-7	TGCGCCAGCAGTGATTCAGGGTTCGGTGGTGGTCCCTACGAGCAGTACTTC	CASSDSGFGGGPYEQYF
-	-	TRBV30	TRBJ2-1	TGTGCCCACTCTCTCTCCTACAATGAGCAGTTCTTC	CAHSLSYNEQFF
-	once	TRBV28	TRBJ1-1	TGTGCCAGCAGTGGAGTGGTTGGCACTGAAGCTTTCTTT	CASSGVVGTEAFF
-	-	TRBV18	TRBJ1-2	TGTGCCAGCTCACCGAACAGGGAACGTGGCTACACCTTC	CASSPNRERGYTF
-	-	TRBV30	TRBJ2-5	TGTGCCTGGGCTCGGGGGAGCGAGACCCAGTACTTC	CAWARGSETQYF
-	-	TRBV29-1	TRBJ1-2	TGCAGCGTTGAACTACGGAACTATGGCTACACCTTC	CSVELRNYGYTF
TRBD2	-	TRBV27	TRBJ2-3	TGTGCCAGCAGTTCACCCTCGCTAGCGGGGGGAACAGATACGCAGTATTTT	CASSSPSLAGGTDTQYF
-	-	TRBV19	TRBJ2-1	TGTGCCAGTAGTATTGGGGGGAATGAGCAGTTCTTC	CASSIGGNEQFF
TRBD2	-	TRBV6-1	TRBJ2-5	TGTGCCAGCAGTGAAGGATTGATCCGGGGGGATCGAGAGACCCAGTACTTC	CASSEGLIRGDRETQYF
TRBD1	-	TRBV29-1	TRBJ1-2	TGCAGCGTGATTAGACAGGGGGCAAACTATGGCTACACCTTC	CSVIRQGANYGYTF
TRBD1	-	TRBV5-1	TRBJ1-1	TGCGCCAGCAGCTCCTCGGACAGGGCAAAGAACACTGAAGCTTTCTTT	CASSSSDRAKNTEAFF
-	-	TRBV5-1	TRBJ1-6	TGCGCCAGCAGCCCCGCCAGGGGTAATTCACCCCTCCACTTT	CASSPARGNSPLHF
-	-	TRBV7-3	TRBJ1-6	TGTGCCAGCAGCTTAGCTGGGAGGAATTCACCCCTCCACTTT	CASSLAGRNSPLHF
TRBD1	once	TRBV5-5	TRBJ1-5	TGTGCCAGCAGCTCCTGGACAGGGGCGTTTGGGAATCAGCCCCAGCATTTT	CASSSWTGAFGNQPQHF
TRBD1	-	TRBV7-9	TRBJ2-6	TGTGCCAGCACGACGCTTGGACAGGGAGGAACTGGGGCCAACGTCCTGACTTTC	CASTTLGQGGTGANVLTF
-	-	TRBV5-1	TRBJ1-2	TGCGCCAGCAGCTTGGTCAGTAGCGGCGGCTACACCTTC	CASSLVSSGGYTF
-	-	TRBV30	TRBJ1-2	TGTGCCTGGAGCTCACAGGGTTATGGCTACACCTTC	CAWSSQGYGYTF
-	once	TRBV9	TRBJ2-1	TGTGCCAGCAGCCCTACCGAGAGCTCCTACAATGAGCAGTTCTTC	CASSPTESSYNEQFF
-	-	TRBV19	TRBJ2-1	TGTGCCAGTAGGAGATTGGGGGGTACGGGCAATGAGCAGTTCTTC	CASRRLGGTGNEQFF
-	few	TRBV7-3	TRBJ2-3	TGTGCCAGCAGCCTCTTTCCGGGGGGCACAGATACGCAGTATTTT	CASSLFPGGTDTQYF
-	few	TRBV11-3	TRBJ2-7	TGTGCCAGCAGCACTTACCAGGCTCCCTACGAGCAGTACTTC	CASSTYQAPYEQYF
TRBD1	-	TRBV5-1	TRBJ2-7	TGCGCCAGCAGCCCGGGACAGGCTACGTCCTACGAGCAGTACTTC	CASSPGQATSYEQYF
-	-	TRBV10-1	TRBJ2-2	TGCGCCAGCAGAATCGACAGACTGACCGGGGAGCTGTTTTTT	CASRIDRLTGELFF
-	-	TRBV28	TRBJ1-3	TGTGCCAGCAGCAATCCCGGGGGGACCATATATTTT	CASSNPGGTIYF
TRBD1	-	TRBV28	TRBJ1-2	TGTGCCAGCAGTTTATCTGGGGGAGAGACAGGGGGCGGCTACACCTTC	CASSLSGGETGGGYTF